Each of the 17 T cell receptor beta chains below was sequenced from the same sample in a study of blood T cell repertoires in COVID-19. Profiled with immunoSEQ multiplex PCR; TCRdb holds only in-frame clones, not every one. The table records 350,000 to 400,000 clones, roughly 90% of them present only once. Material for sequencing was PBMCs or T cells enriched from blood (not recorded which). These receptors originate from a woman in her twenties or thirties who had recovered from COVID-19.

The chain employs TRBV30 and TRBJ1-1; 8 nucleotides agree with TRBD1. In germline, CDR1 is GTSNPN, CDR2 SVGIG (reference sequence). After removal of 1 base from V and 4 bases from J, the junction contained 2 bases not matched to a gene. The CDR3 loop spans 13 amino acids. CDR3 sequence reads: CAWSGTGRTEAFF. CDR3 sequence (DNA): TGTGCCTGGAGTGGGACAGGGCGCACTGAAGCTTTCTTT.

This clone occurred once. The rearrangement joins TRBV5-1 to TRBJ2-7; 10 bases are a match to TRBD2. The germline V gene encodes CDR1 SGHRS and CDR2 YFSETQ. The CDR3 is 15 amino acids. V lost 4 bases, J lost 4 bases, and 8 bases stayed unmatched. CDR3 protein: CASSAELAGPYEQYF. The CDR3 DNA follows: TGCGCCAGCAGCGCCGAACTAGCGGGACCGTACGAGCAGTACTTC.

V gene TRBV30 combines with J gene TRBJ2-6, with no clear D. V was cut by 0 bases and J by 1 base, with 7 bases left in between. Germline V gives CDR1 GTSNPN, CDR2 SVGIG (reference sequence). The CDR3 runs to 15 residues. CDR3 DNA: TGTGCCTGGAGTGTTAGTTGGTCTGGGGCCAACGTCCTGACTTTC. Translation: CAWSVSWSGANVLTF.

The CDR3 DNA follows: TGTGCCAGCAGCTTAGTCGAACTAGCACGAGAGACCCAGTACTTC. It encodes CASSLVELARETQYF. V gene TRBV5-4 combines with J gene TRBJ2-5; weak D call: TRBD2 (6 bases). CDR1 and CDR2 from the germline V gene are SGHNT and YYREEE (reference sequence). V was cut by 2 bases and J by 4 bases, with 15 bases left in between. The CDR3 has 15 residues.

The genes are TRBV28 and TRBJ1-2; unclear D gene. CDR1 is MDHEN and CDR2 is SYDVKM in the germline V gene. This CDR3 is 16 amino acids long. Trimming cost V 6 bases and J 1 base, with 18 bases left between them. CDR3 sequence: CASSKDTRGLNYGYTF. In DNA, the CDR3 is TGTGCCAGCAGCAAAGACACCCGCGGACTTAACTATGGCTACACCTTC.

The V gene is TRBV5-4, the J gene TRBJ2-6; the D is unclear. V lost 6 bases and J lost 0, with 10 bases in between. Per the germline V gene, CDR1 is SGHNT and CDR2 is YYREEE (reference sequence). The CDR3 has 15 amino acids. CDR3 sequence: CASTPWSSGANVLTF. The CDR3 DNA follows: TGTGCCAGCACCCCGTGGAGCTCTGGGGCCAACGTCCTGACTTTC.

Worth noting for this clone: Other nucleotide sequences from this sample produce the same CDR3. This chain uses TRBV12-3 or TRBV12-4 with TRBJ1-1; perhaps TRBD1 as D (5 bases). V lost 6 bases and J 6 bases, leaving 8 bases between the germline ends. The CDR3 is made up of 11 amino acids. CDR3 region: CASSQGAEAFF. Here the CDR3 DNA reads TGTGCCAGCAGCCAAGGGGCTGAAGCTTTCTTT.

The chain uses TRBV12-5 and TRBJ1-2, with TRBD1 identical over 12 bases. Trimming cost V 1 base and J 4 bases; bases outside gene matches: 13. Germline assignment: CDR1 LGHNT and CDR2 FRNRAP. This CDR3 has 19 amino acids. CDR3 region: CASGLAPRGDRGPLYGYTF. DNA of the CDR3: TGTGCTAGTGGTTTGGCCCCTAGGGGGGACAGGGGGCCTCTCTATGGCTACACCTTC.

The chain links TRBV2 to TRBJ1-5; no definite D call. This CDR3 region has 13 residues. CDR1 is SNHLY, CDR2 FYNNEI, per germline. V was cut by 2 bases and J by 9 bases, with 11 bases left in between. The CDR3 nucleotides are TGTGCCAGCAGTGAATTTCCGGGTGGGCCCCAGCATTTT. Protein: CASSEFPGGPQHF.

The chain has TRBV9 and TRBJ1-2, with D uncertain. Germline V gene lookup returns CDR1 SGDLS and CDR2 YYNGEE. Trimming took 3 bases from V and 1 from J, leaving 4 bases between them. This CDR3 is 12 amino acids long. CDR3 region: CASSGLNYGYTF. CDR3 nucleotide sequence: TGTGCCAGCAGCGGACTTAACTATGGCTACACCTTC.

This clone was seen more than once but under ten times. V gene TRBV2 combines with J gene TRBJ1-5, with unresolved D. Germline lookup yields CDR1 SNHLY and CDR2 FYNNEI. V was cut by 3 bases and J by 7 bases, with 13 bases left in between. There are 14 residues in the CDR3. As DNA, the CDR3 is TGTGCCAGCAGTGAGTCGCCGAGGAGGCAGCCCCAGCATTTT. Translating it yields CASSESPRRQPQHF.

CDR3 residues: CASSFDFQGEKLFF. The CDR3 DNA reads as TGTGCCAGCAGTTTTGATTTCCAGGGCGAAAAACTGTTTTTT. V is TRBV27 and J is TRBJ1-4; D possibly corresponds to TRBD1 (5 bases). The CDR3 length is 14 residues. Germline values: CDR1 MNHEY, CDR2 SMNVEV (reference sequence). V lost 3 bases and J 8 bases, leaving 13 bases between the germline ends. The full variable domain, completed using reference TRBV27 and TRBJ1-4, is EAQVTQNPRYLITVTGKKLTVTCSQNMNHEYMSWYRQDPGLGLRQIYYSMNVEVTDKGDVPEGYKVSRKEKRNFPLILESPSPNQTSLYFCASSFDFQGEKLFFGSGTQLSVL.

The V and J genes are TRBV7-3 and TRBJ1-1; TRBD1 agrees at 9 bases. CDR3 length: 13 amino acids. V lost 8 bases to trimming and J lost 4 bases; unmatched junction nucleotides: 5. Germline CDR1 SGHTA, CDR2 FQGTGA. The CDR3 DNA follows: TGTGCCAGCGGACAGGGGAGGGGCACTGAAGCTTTCTTT. It translates to CASGQGRGTEAFF.

This chain's CDR3 is CASSLDRDSNQPQHF. Here the CDR3 DNA reads TGTGCCAGCAGCTTGGACAGGGATAGCAATCAGCCCCAGCATTTT. The J gene is TRBJ1-5, the V gene TRBV5-4, with a weak D call TRBD1 (6 bases). The CDR3 loop spans 15 amino acids. The V and J ends lost 0 bases and 0 bases respectively, with 7 bases between them. Germline-derived CDR1 and CDR2 are SGHNT and YYREEE (reference sequence).

This clone was picked up a small number of times. This sequence joins TRBV30 and TRBJ1-5; 9 nucleotides line up with TRBD1. This CDR3 contains 15 residues. V was pared by 4 bases and J by 2 bases, with 6 bases of the junction left unmatched. Germline V CDR1 and CDR2: GTSNPN, SVGIG (reference sequence). This chain's CDR3 is CAWNPTGGGNQPQHF. The CDR3 coding sequence is TGTGCCTGGAACCCGACAGGGGGAGGCAATCAGCCCCAGCATTTT.

The genes are TRBV11-2 and TRBJ1-6, with D possibly matching TRBD1 (5 bases). V dropped 8 bases and J dropped 2 bases, with 10 bases sitting between them. There are 14 residues in the CDR3. The germline V gene encodes CDR1 SGHAT and CDR2 FQNNGV. The CDR3 nucleotides are TGTGCCAGCGGGCCGGGGGCCTATAATTCACCCCTCCACTTT. Its protein is CASGPGAYNSPLHF. The full variable domain, with the rest looked up from reference TRBV11-2 and TRBJ1-6, is EAGVAQSPRYKIIEKRQSVAFWCNPISGHATLYWYQQILGQGPKLLIQFQNNGVVDDSQLPKDRFSAERLKGVDSTLKIQPAKLEDSAVYLCASGPGAYNSPLHFGNGTRLTVT.

V usage is TRBV12-3 or TRBV12-4 and J usage is TRBJ1-2; D ambiguous. V shed 4 bases and J shed 5 bases, with 5 bases lying between them. The CDR3 sequence is 11 residues long. CDR3 sequence (DNA): TGTGCCAGCAGTTCAGATTATGGCTACACCTTC. This codes for CASSSDYGYTF.